These 26 T cell receptor beta chains were sequenced from one sample in a study of cytomegalovirus exposure and HLA in healthy donors. Vbeta (60) and Jbeta (13) primers were used in the PCR. Profiled with immunoSEQ multiplex PCR; TCRdb holds only in-frame clones, not every one. The data show around 150,000 clones, with 82% seen just once and approximately 1.5% held by the top ten. Sequencing was performed on PBMCs. These receptors were obtained from a girl aged 5 to 17 in good health and CMV-seropositive.

The chain employs TRBV15 and TRBJ1-5; TRBD1 agrees at 7 bases. Germline CDR1 LNHNV, CDR2 YYDKDF (reference sequence). The CDR3 has 16 residues. Losses at the gene ends were 3 bases for V and 7 bases for J; bases not matched to a gene: 12. Here the CDR3 DNA reads TGTGCCACCAGCAGTTCCGTTGGACAGGACGGGCAGCCCCAGCATTTT. Protein product: CATSSSVGQDGQPQHF.

V usage is TRBV5-4 and J usage is TRBJ2-2; 11 bases map to TRBD2. The CDR3 extends over 16 amino acids. J gave up 2 bases and V 3 bases, and 3 bases lay outside the gene matches. Germline V gene data show CDR1 as SGHNT and CDR2 as YYREEE (reference sequence). CDR3 DNA: TGTGCCAGCAGCTCCGGGACTAGCGGTAACACCGGGGAGCTGTTTTTT. Its translation is CASSSGTSGNTGELFF.

This chain joins TRBV2 and TRBJ1-2; TRBD1 might be the D (6 bases). V was trimmed by 6 bases and J by 1 base, leaving 12 bases between them. The germline CDR1 and CDR2 sequences are SNHLY and FYNNEI. This CDR3 has 14 residues. The CDR3 DNA is TGTGCCAGCAGAGCCTGGGACAATAACTATGGCTACACCTTC. Its protein is CASRAWDNNYGYTF.

The gene calls are TRBV10-1 and TRBJ1-4, with 9 bases lining up with TRBD1. Germline CDR1 WNHNN, CDR2 SYGVQD (reference sequence). With V trimmed by 3 bases and J by 8 bases, 7 bases remained unmatched. The CDR3 has 15 residues. The CDR3 loop reads CASSDTGTGNEKLFF. CDR3 bases: TGCGCCAGCAGTGATACCGGGACAGGGAACGAAAAACTGTTTTTT.

The chain employs TRBV7-2 and TRBJ2-5; 7 nucleotides align to TRBD2. Germline trimming cut 3 bases from V and 4 bases from J; bases unmatched to any gene: 11. The CDR3 contains 16 residues. Germline V gives CDR1 SGHTA, CDR2 FQGNSA. The CDR3 DNA is TGTGCCAGCAGCTTGCTGCGGGGGACCAGAGGAGAGACCCAGTACTTC. This encodes CASSLLRGTRGETQYF.

The chain combines TRBV7-2 with TRBJ2-3; the match to TRBD1 covers 7 bases. Unmatched junction bases numbered 8, after V lost 5 bases and J lost 6 bases. The CDR3 sequence is 14 residues long. CDR1 SGHTA and CDR2 FQGNSA come from the germline V gene. CDR3 amino acids: CASSPGTVKDTQYF. Here the CDR3 DNA reads TGTGCCAGCAGCCCCGGGACAGTAAAGGATACGCAGTATTTT.

The CDR3 loop reads CASSKQGLAKNIQYF. The DNA for the CDR3 is TGTGCCAGCAGCAAACAGGGTCTGGCCAAAAACATTCAGTACTTC. V and J are TRBV13 and TRBJ2-4; D possibly corresponds to TRBD1 (6 bases). The CDR3 is 15 residues long. Germline-derived CDR1 and CDR2 are PRHDT and FYEKMQ (reference sequence). V lost 5 bases and J lost 1, with 12 bases in between.

The chain is built from TRBV13 and TRBJ2-7; TRBD1 matches at 7 bases. V was clipped by 6 bases and J by 5 bases; unmatched bases: 7. Looked up from germline, CDR1 is PRHDT and CDR2 is FYEKMQ (reference sequence). This CDR3 comprises 13 residues. The CDR3 loop is CASRSRQGDEQYF. DNA for the CDR3: TGTGCCAGCAGGTCGAGACAGGGCGACGAGCAGTACTTC.

This clone was seen just once. The V call is TRBV9, the J call TRBJ2-5; D may be TRBD2 (6 bases). Germline V lookup: CDR1 SGDLS, CDR2 YYNGEE. This CDR3 has 13 residues. Trimming cost V 0 bases and J 5 bases, with 8 bases left between them. The CDR3 sequence: CASSVGGRETQYF. DNA for the CDR3: TGTGCCAGCAGCGTAGGGGGGAGGGAGACCCAGTACTTC.

The chain couples TRBV5-1 to TRBJ2-3; 11 bases fit TRBD2. This CDR3 has 21 amino acids. CDR1 and CDR2 from the germline V gene are SGHRS and YFSETQ. The junction had 19 bases not matched to a gene; V was cut back by 4 bases and J by 0 bases. DNA for the CDR3: TGCGCCAGCAGCAGCCAGGGACGACTTACTAGCGGGGGCTCTAGCACAGATACGCAGTATTTT. Amino acids: CASSSQGRLTSGGSSTDTQYF.

This clone was found a few times. The DNA of the CDR3 is TGTGCCAGTAGTATCGCAGCGGGGGTGACCTACAATGAGCAGTTCTTC. As protein: CASSIAAGVTYNEQFF. The V gene is TRBV19, the J gene TRBJ2-1; 8 bases align to TRBD2. J was trimmed by 2 bases and V by 3 bases; bases with no gene match: 6. Germline V gives CDR1 LNHDA, CDR2 SQIVND (reference sequence). The CDR3 contains 16 residues.

The chain recombines TRBV28 with TRBJ1-3; D is unclear. V gave up 7 bases and J gave up 0 bases, with 19 bases separating them. Per the germline V gene, CDR1 is MDHEN and CDR2 is SYDVKM. CDR3 length: 17 residues. CDR3 amino acids: CASTKGGHLSSGNTIYF. The CDR3 coding sequence is TGTGCCAGCACCAAAGGCGGGCATCTGAGCTCTGGAAACACCATATATTTT. Together with reference TRBV28 and TRBJ1-3, the CDR3 gives the full variable domain: DVKVTQSSRYLVKRTGEKVFLECVQDMDHENMFWYRQDPGLGLRLIYFSYDVKMKEKGDIPEGYSVSREKKERFSLILESASTNQTSMYLCASTKGGHLSSGNTIYFGEGSWLTVV.

In this sample, this clone turned up once. This chain links TRBV6-1 with TRBJ2-4; 8 nucleotides agree with TRBD2. Per the germline V gene, CDR1 is MNHNS and CDR2 is SASEGT. The J segment lost 3 bases and the V segment lost 4 bases, leaving 11 bases of the junction unmatched. This CDR3 contains 17 residues. Here the CDR3 reads CASSGGPGGVDKNIQYF. The CDR3 coding sequence is TGTGCCAGCAGTGGGGGGCCGGGGGGGGTTGACAAAAACATTCAGTACTTC.

This chain connects TRBV10-3 to TRBJ2-2; 8 bases fit TRBD1. Losses at the gene ends were 5 bases for V and 3 bases for J; bases not matched to a gene: 5. The CDR3 has 15 amino acids. Germline V gene lookup returns CDR1 ENHRY and CDR2 SYGVKD. The CDR3 DNA follows: TGTGCCATCAGTCCGGGACAGGCAGACACCGGGGAGCTGTTTTTT. This codes for CAISPGQADTGELFF.

With regard to this clone: The CDR3 end shows no conserved phenylalanine or tryptophan, and so a read error is likely. The chain employs TRBV5-1 and TRBJ2-4, with 7 bases matching TRBD1. The CDR3 runs to 18 residues. J lost 1 base, V lost 4 bases, and 14 bases had no gene match. Germline-derived CDR1 and CDR2 are SGHRS and YFSETQ. CDR3 sequence: CASSPPLPPGQAKNIQYL. The CDR3 DNA reads TGCGCCAGCAGCCCCCCTCTGCCCCCGGGACAGGCCAAAAACATTCAGTACCTC.

This clone was observed a single time. The same CDR3 also results from other DNA sequences found in this sample. The chain has TRBV7-6 and TRBJ2-3, with TRBD2 identical over 7 bases. Germline trimming cut 5 bases from V and 1 base from J; bases unmatched to any gene: 3. This CDR3 spans 14 amino acids. Germline V lookup: CDR1 SGHVS, CDR2 FNYEAQ. CDR3 coding DNA: TGTGCCAGCAGCCTTGCGGGAGGCACAGATACGCAGTATTTT. It codes for CASSLAGGTDTQYF.

This clone was recorded a few times. The chain joins TRBV27 to TRBJ2-7; D may be TRBD2 (6 bases). The CDR3 is 14 amino acids. Trimming left V 2 bases short and J 7 bases short, with 15 bases between. Germline assignment: CDR1 MNHEY and CDR2 SMNVEV (reference sequence). For the CDR3, the DNA is TGTGCCAGCAGTTTAGGGGGACTTATGGGGGAGCAGTACTTC. Protein sequence: CASSLGGLMGEQYF.

The chain has TRBV4-2 and TRBJ1-2, with 10 bases lining up with TRBD1. The CDR3 is 15 residues long. Losses at the gene ends were 1 base for V and 8 bases for J; bases not matched to a gene: 7. Per the germline V gene, CDR1 is LGHNA and CDR2 is YNFKEQ. DNA for the CDR3: TGTGCCAGCAGCCAAGTGGAGACAGGGGGCATAGGCTACACCTTC. It specifies CASSQVETGGIGYTF.

The chain has TRBV5-5 and TRBJ2-7, with 9 nucleotides matching TRBD1. Germline V gives CDR1 SGHKS, CDR2 YYEKEE (reference sequence). This CDR3 region has 15 residues. The J segment lost 5 bases and the V segment lost 2 bases, leaving 8 bases of the junction unmatched. The CDR3 DNA reads TGTGCCAGCAGCTTCATAGACAGGGGGTTCCACGAGCAGTACTTC. Its protein is CASSFIDRGFHEQYF.

The rearrangement links TRBV27 to TRBJ2-7; 8 nucleotides agree with TRBD1. The CDR3 has 15 residues. The V and J ends lost 0 bases and 2 bases, in that order; junction bases with no gene match: 3. Germline CDR1 MNHEY, CDR2 SMNVEV (reference sequence). The CDR3, as DNA: TGTGCCAGCAGTTTATCTTGGACAGGGCCCTACGAGCAGTACTTC. Protein sequence: CASSLSWTGPYEQYF.

The rearrangement links TRBV6-5 to TRBJ2-7; TRBD2 agrees at 11 bases. The CDR3 is 15 amino acids. Looked up from germline, CDR1 is MNHEY and CDR2 is SVGAGI. V was pared by 2 bases and J by 3 bases, with 3 bases of the junction left unmatched. The DNA of the CDR3 is TGTGCCAGCAGTTACCTTGGACTAGCGGGCTACGAGCAGTACTTC. Its protein is CASSYLGLAGYEQYF.

This clone was detected a few times. This chain uses TRBV9 with TRBJ2-7; TRBD1 aligns across 11 bases. Germline V gene data show CDR1 as SGDLS and CDR2 as YYNGEE. The trim removed 3 bases at V and 3 bases at J, leaving 2 bases unmatched. CDR3 length: 14 residues. CDR3 sequence reads: CASSAGTGGYEQYF. Written as DNA, the CDR3 is TGTGCCAGCAGCGCCGGGACAGGGGGCTACGAGCAGTACTTC.

The chain joins TRBV18 to TRBJ1-1; 7 nucleotides line up with TRBD1. The CDR3 extends over 17 amino acids. CDR1 is KGHSH and CDR2 is LQKENI in the germline V gene. J lost 1 base, V lost 1 base, and 9 bases had no gene match. CDR3 loop: CASSPLFPGGSNTEAFF. The CDR3 DNA reads as TGTGCCAGCTCACCACTCTTTCCAGGGGGGTCGAACACTGAAGCTTTCTTT.

The table lists this clone with a few counts. The rearrangement joins TRBV5-1 to TRBJ2-1, with TRBD2 identical over 12 bases. V lost 1 base and J lost 8; bases outside the gene matches: 7. Germline CDR1 is SGHRS and CDR2 is YFSETQ. This CDR3 has 16 amino acids. The CDR3 loop reads CASSLYLAGGTDEQFF. In DNA, the CDR3 is TGCGCCAGCAGCTTGTACCTAGCGGGAGGGACAGATGAGCAGTTCTTC.

The chain is built from TRBV4-1 and TRBJ2-1; D remains ambiguous. The CDR3 spans 17 residues. Germline V gene sequence: CDR1 MGHRA, CDR2 YSYEKL. V dropped 4 bases and J dropped 4 bases, with 20 bases sitting between them. This chain's CDR3 is CASSPRHVRYHYNEQFF. The CDR3 coding sequence is TGCGCCAGCAGCCCGCGACATGTCCGGTATCATTACAATGAGCAGTTCTTC.

The chain carries TRBV21-1 and TRBJ2-4; the table's D gene call, TRBD1, was not cross checked with the DNA. TRBV21-1 is recorded as a pseudogene. The CDR3 runs to 21 residues. DNA of the CDR3: TGTGCCAGCAGCAAAGCGGGGATCTCAGGGGGCGACCGTTTAGCCAAAAACATTCAGTACTTC. This codes for CASSKAGISGGDRLAKNIQYF.